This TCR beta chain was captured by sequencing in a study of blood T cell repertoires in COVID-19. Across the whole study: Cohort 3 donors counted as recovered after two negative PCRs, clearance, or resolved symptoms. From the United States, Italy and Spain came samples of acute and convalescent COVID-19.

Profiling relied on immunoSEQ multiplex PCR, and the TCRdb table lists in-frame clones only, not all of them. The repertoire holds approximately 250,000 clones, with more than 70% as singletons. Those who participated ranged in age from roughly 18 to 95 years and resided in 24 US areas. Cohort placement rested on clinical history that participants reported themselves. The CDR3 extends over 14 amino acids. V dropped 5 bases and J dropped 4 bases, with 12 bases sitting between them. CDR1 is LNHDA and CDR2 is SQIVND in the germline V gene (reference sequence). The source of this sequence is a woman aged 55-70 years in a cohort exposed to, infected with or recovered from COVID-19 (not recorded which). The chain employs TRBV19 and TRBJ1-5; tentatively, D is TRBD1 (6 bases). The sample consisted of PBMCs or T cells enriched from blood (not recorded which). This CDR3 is CASSALRGNQPQHF. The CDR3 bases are TGTGCCAGTAGTGCTCTCAGGGGAAATCAGCCCCAGCATTTT.